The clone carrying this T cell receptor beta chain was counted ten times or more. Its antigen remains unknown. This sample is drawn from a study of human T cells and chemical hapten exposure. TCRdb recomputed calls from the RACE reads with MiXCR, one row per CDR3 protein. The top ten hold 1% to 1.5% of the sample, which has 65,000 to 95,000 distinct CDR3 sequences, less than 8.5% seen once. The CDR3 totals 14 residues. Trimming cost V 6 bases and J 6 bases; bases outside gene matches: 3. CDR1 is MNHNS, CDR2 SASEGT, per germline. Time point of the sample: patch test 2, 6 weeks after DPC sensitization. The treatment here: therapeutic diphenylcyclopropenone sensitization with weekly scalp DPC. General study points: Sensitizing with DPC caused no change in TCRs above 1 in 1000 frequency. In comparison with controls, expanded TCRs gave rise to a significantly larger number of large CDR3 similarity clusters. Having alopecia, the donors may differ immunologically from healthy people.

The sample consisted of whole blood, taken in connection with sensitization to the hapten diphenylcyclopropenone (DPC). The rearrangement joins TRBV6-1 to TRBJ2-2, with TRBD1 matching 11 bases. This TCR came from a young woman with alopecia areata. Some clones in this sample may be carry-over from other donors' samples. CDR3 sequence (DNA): TGTGCCAGCAGCGGACAGGGGGCTGCCGGGGAGCTGTTTTTT. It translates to CASSGQGAAGELFF.